This TCR beta chain was sequenced for a study of T cell responses to AZD1222 COVID-19 vaccine. Study-wide points: Repertoires were collected only later (after the peak T cell response had occurred). In a largely white British group with more females than males, clonal diversity was possibly underestimated.

About this clone itself: What it binds is not known.

Here immunoSEQ multiplex PCR was the method, and the copy in TCRdb shows in-frame clones only, minus some. The sample lists more than 85,000 clones, just under 95% occurring once. This CDR3 spans 18 amino acids. Germline CDR1 SGHTA, CDR2 FQGNSA. After removal of 1 base from V and 4 bases from J, the junction contained 11 bases not matched to a gene. This specimen was peripheral blood, taken 28 days after the second AZD1222 dose. The TCR originated in an adult who received the AZD1222 COVID-19 vaccine. The rearrangement joins TRBV7-2 to TRBJ2-3, with 10 bases lining up with TRBD1. In DNA, the CDR3 is TGTGCCAGCAGCTTAGGACAGGGGGCGCGGTGGTTTGCAGATACGCAGTATTTT. Amino acid sequence: CASSLGQGARWFADTQYF.